Below, 20 T cell receptor beta chains from the same sample are listed, as sequenced in a study of cytotoxic CD8 clonotypes in ibrutinib-treated CLL. Sequencing was performed with immunoSEQ multiplex PCR; in TCRdb, only in-frame clones are kept and a portion is missing. The sample has some 290,000 clones; about 80% are singletons. The material sequenced was PBMCs, taken before ibrutinib treatment. Receptors were obtained from a human donor with chronic lymphocytic leukemia.

The genes are TRBV27 and TRBJ2-7, with TRBD2 matching over 9 bases. The CDR3 contains 14 residues. The germline V gene has CDR1 MNHEY and CDR2 SMNVEV (reference sequence). V lost 7 bases and J lost 2; bases outside the gene matches: 6. The CDR3 DNA follows: TGTGCCAGCAAGGTAGCGGGAGTAGCCTACGAGCAGTACTTC. It codes for CASKVAGVAYEQYF.

The chain employs TRBV19 and TRBJ2-5, with D perhaps TRBD1 (5 bases). This CDR3 has 14 residues. Per germline, CDR1 LNHDA and CDR2 SQIVND (reference sequence). V was cut by 5 bases and J by 0 bases, with 10 bases left in between. The CDR3 DNA sequence: TGTGCCAGTAGTCTCCAGGGTAACCAAGAGACCCAGTACTTC. Its protein product is CASSLQGNQETQYF.

V and J are TRBV27 and TRBJ2-7, with 13 bases that match TRBD2. V gave up 0 bases and J gave up 1 base; unmatched junction bases: 9. Germline V CDR1 and CDR2: MNHEY, SMNVEV (reference sequence). The CDR3 covers 19 residues. The CDR3 spells CASSLSGLAGPAYSYEQYF. The CDR3 nucleotides are TGTGCCAGCAGTTTATCGGGACTAGCGGGACCCGCTTATTCCTACGAGCAGTACTTC.

This clone was counted a few times. The chain employs TRBV6-4 and TRBJ1-5; D is ambiguous. V lost 4 bases and J 7 bases, leaving 11 bases between the germline ends. Per germline, CDR1 MRHNA and CDR2 SNTAGT. The CDR3 loop spans 13 amino acids. The CDR3: CASSVRDGQPQHF. CDR3 coding DNA: TGTGCCAGCAGTGTAAGAGACGGACAGCCCCAGCATTTT.

The chain is built from TRBV27 and TRBJ2-7; maybe TRBD1 (6 bases). Germline V gives CDR1 MNHEY, CDR2 SMNVEV (reference sequence). The length of the CDR3 is 14 residues. V lost 2 bases, J lost 0 bases, and 8 bases lay in between. The CDR3 is CASSLRGNSYEQYF. CDR3 nucleotide sequence: TGTGCCAGCAGTTTAAGGGGGAACTCCTACGAGCAGTACTTC.

This chain uses TRBV6-5 with TRBJ2-3, with unresolved D. Between the trimmed V and J ends, which lost 2 bases and 6 bases, there was a span of 3 bases. The CDR3 loop spans 11 amino acids. Germline V lookup: CDR1 MNHEY, CDR2 SVGAGI. The CDR3 DNA reads as TGTGCCAGCAGTTACGGTGATACGCAGTATTTT. Translated, it gives CASSYGDTQYF.

The V and J genes are TRBV7-9 and TRBJ2-7; D gene ambiguous. The ends were cut back, 5 bases at V and 6 bases at J, with 11 bases in the middle. The CDR3 totals 12 residues. CDR1 is SEHNR, CDR2 FQNEAQ, per germline (reference sequence). The CDR3 spells CASSPPRGEQYF. The CDR3 DNA reads as TGTGCCAGCAGCCCCCCTAGAGGCGAGCAGTACTTC.

The rearrangement uses TRBV27 and TRBJ1-2; TRBD1 is a possible D gene (5 bases). The germline V gene has CDR1 MNHEY and CDR2 SMNVEV (reference sequence). The CDR3 contains 14 residues. Trimming stripped 3 bases from V and 6 bases from J, with 14 bases between. CDR3 protein: CASSFSDRGDGYTF. The CDR3 DNA reads TGTGCCAGCAGTTTCTCCGACCGGGGGGATGGCTACACCTTC.

V and J are TRBV25-1 and TRBJ1-2, with 8 bases that match TRBD1. Germline V CDR1 and CDR2: MGHDK, SYGVNS. This CDR3 comprises 13 residues. V was clipped by 6 bases and J by 3 bases; unmatched bases: 3. The CDR3 protein is CASRQTGDYGYTF. CDR3 in DNA: TGTGCCAGCAGACAGACAGGGGACTATGGCTACACCTTC.

The genes are TRBV6-4 and TRBJ2-2; weak D call: TRBD1 (6 bases). Germline V lookup: CDR1 MRHNA, CDR2 SNTAGT. The V end lost 5 bases, the J end lost 1 base, and 11 bases lay between the germline ends. The CDR3 spans 15 residues. The DNA for the CDR3 is TGTGCCAGCAGTCCATTGACAGGGAACACCGGGGAGCTGTTTTTT. Its translation: CASSPLTGNTGELFF.

The genes are TRBV27 and TRBJ2-7, with TRBD2 matching over 11 bases. Looked up from germline, CDR1 is MNHEY and CDR2 is SMNVEV (reference sequence). This CDR3 contains 15 residues. The trim removed 6 bases at V and 4 bases at J, leaving 8 bases unmatched. The CDR3, as DNA: TGTGCCAGCAGAATGACCGGGACTAGCGGATACGAGCAGTACTTC. This translates into CASRMTGTSGYEQYF.

The V and J genes are TRBV5-4 and TRBJ2-7; 9 bases are a match to TRBD2. The CDR3 length is 15 residues. V lost 4 bases to trimming and J lost 2 bases; unmatched junction nucleotides: 7. Germline lookup yields CDR1 SGHNT and CDR2 YYREEE (reference sequence). CDR3 sequence (DNA): TGTGCCAGCAGCCCGGGGGCGGGAGGGACCTACGAGCAGTACTTC. Translation gives CASSPGAGGTYEQYF.

This clone has only one observation. This chain links TRBV28 with TRBJ1-5; 7 bases are a match to TRBD1. The CDR3 extends over 14 amino acids. Trimming at V came to 5 bases and at J to 7 bases, leaving 8 bases not matched to a gene. Per the germline V gene, CDR1 is MDHEN and CDR2 is SYDVKM. The CDR3 DNA is TGTGCCAGCAGTGCCTGGACAGGAAGACAGCCCCAGCATTTT. It codes for CASSAWTGRQPQHF.

The chain carries TRBV30 and TRBJ1-4; D is undetermined. V gave up 4 bases and J gave up 4 bases, with 7 bases separating them. The CDR3 consists of 12 residues. The germline V gene encodes CDR1 GTSNPN and CDR2 SVGIG (reference sequence). The CDR3 reads CAWNSFNEKLFF. As DNA, the CDR3 is TGTGCCTGGAATAGCTTTAATGAAAAACTGTTTTTT.

The J gene is TRBJ1-2, the V gene TRBV27; D call uncertain. The CDR3 is 16 amino acids. V lost 0 bases, J lost 7 bases, and 18 bases lay in between. From germline, CDR1 is MNHEY and CDR2 SMNVEV (reference sequence). The CDR3 loop reads CASSLSSPRSLSGYTF. The CDR3 nucleotides read TGTGCCAGCAGTTTATCGAGTCCCAGGTCCTTGTCTGGCTACACCTTC.

The V and J genes are TRBV27 and TRBJ1-2; D call uncertain. CDR3 length equals 14 residues. Trimming removed 0 bases at V and 8 bases at J, with 13 bases between. Germline lookup yields CDR1 MNHEY and CDR2 SMNVEV (reference sequence). The CDR3 reads CASSLSGAWSGYTF. The CDR3 bases are TGTGCCAGCAGTTTATCGGGCGCTTGGAGCGGCTACACCTTC.

This clone was counted a single time. This chain joins TRBV7-3 and TRBJ2-3, with D tentatively TRBD1 or TRBD2 (6 bases each). Germline V CDR1 and CDR2: SGHTA, FQGTGA. V gave up 5 bases and J gave up 4 bases, with 19 bases separating them. The CDR3 consists of 16 residues. CDR3 bases: TGTGCCAGCAGCCTACTACCGGGGGCAGGCGCAGATACGCAGTATTTT. The encoded protein is CASSLLPGAGADTQYF.

This clone was counted a few times. V gene TRBV7-2 combines with J gene TRBJ2-7; TRBD2 matches at 11 bases. V trimming: 6 bases; J trimming: 3 bases; junction bases outside the gene matches: 7. The CDR3 contains 15 residues. Germline CDR1 reads SGHTA; CDR2 reads FQGNSA. CDR3 bases: TGTGCCAGCAGTCTAGGGACTAGCGGTTACTACGAGCAGTACTTC. Protein: CASSLGTSGYYEQYF.

The rearrangement uses TRBV30 and TRBJ2-1; TRBD2 aligns across 7 bases. The CDR3 runs 15 residues. Trimming cost V 3 bases and J 0 bases; bases outside gene matches: 5. Germline assignment: CDR1 GTSNPN and CDR2 SVGIG (reference sequence). The CDR3 sequence is CAWSLRTSSYNEQFF. CDR3 sequence (DNA): TGTGCCTGGAGCCTACGGACTAGCTCCTACAATGAGCAGTTCTTC.

The rearrangement links TRBV9 to TRBJ2-1, with TRBD1 matching 9 bases. V was clipped by 4 bases and J by 7 bases; unmatched bases: 3. The CDR3 contains 13 residues. Germline V lookup: CDR1 SGDLS, CDR2 YYNGEE. The CDR3 protein is CASSIDRGNEQFF. Here the CDR3 DNA reads TGTGCCAGCAGCATTGACAGGGGGAATGAGCAGTTCTTC.